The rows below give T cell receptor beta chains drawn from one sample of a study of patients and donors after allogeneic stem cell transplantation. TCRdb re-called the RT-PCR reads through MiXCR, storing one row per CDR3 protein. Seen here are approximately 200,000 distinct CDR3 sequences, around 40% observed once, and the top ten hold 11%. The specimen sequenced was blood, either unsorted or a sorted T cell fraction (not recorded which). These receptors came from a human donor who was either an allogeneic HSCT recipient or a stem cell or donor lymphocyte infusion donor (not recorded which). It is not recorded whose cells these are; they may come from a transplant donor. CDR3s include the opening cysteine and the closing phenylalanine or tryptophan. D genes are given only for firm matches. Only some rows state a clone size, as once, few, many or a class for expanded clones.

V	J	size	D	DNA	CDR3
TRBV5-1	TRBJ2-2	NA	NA	TGCGCCAGCAGGACAGGGACTAACACCGGGGAGCTGTTTTTT	CASRTGTNTGELFF
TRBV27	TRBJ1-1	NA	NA	TGTGCCAGCAGTCTGACAGGCAGGTTCACTGAAGCTTTCTTT	CASSLTGRFTEAFF
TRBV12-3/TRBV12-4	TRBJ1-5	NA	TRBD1	TGTGCCAGCAGTTTGATGCAGGCGCCCGACAGGGCGAATCAGCCCCAGCATTTT	CASSLMQAPDRANQPQHF
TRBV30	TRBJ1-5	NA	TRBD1	TGTGCCTGGAGTGTCCGGGACAGGGGAGTCCAGCCCCAGCATTTT	CAWSVRDRGVQPQHF
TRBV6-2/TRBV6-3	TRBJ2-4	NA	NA	TGTGCCAGCAGTTACTCTGGAACGTTAGCCAAAAACATTCAGTACTTC	CASSYSGTLAKNIQYF
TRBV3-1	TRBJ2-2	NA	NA	TGTGCCAGCAGCCAAGACCCATCCATGGCCCGGAACACCGGGGAGCTGTTTTTT	CASSQDPSMARNTGELFF
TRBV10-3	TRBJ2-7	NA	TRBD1	TGTGCCATCAGTGCGTCTACCGGGACAGGGGAAAGGCAGCAGTACTTC	CAISASTGTGERQQYF
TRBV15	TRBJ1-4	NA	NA	TGTGCCACCAGCAGAGACGGGGACATCTGGTCTAATGAAAAACTGTTTTTT	CATSRDGDIWSNEKLFF
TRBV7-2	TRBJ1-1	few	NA	TGTGCCAGCAGCTTCGACAGGAAGAACACTGAAGCTTTCTTT	CASSFDRKNTEAFF
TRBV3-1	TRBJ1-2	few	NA	TGTGCCAGCAGCCGGGGCGGGGAGAGCTATGGCTACACCTTC	CASSRGGESYGYTF
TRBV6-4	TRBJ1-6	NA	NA	TGTGCCAGCAGTGACCCGTCGACATTCTCCTATAATTCACCCCTCCACTTT	CASSDPSTFSYNSPLHF
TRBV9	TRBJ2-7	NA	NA	TGTGCCAGCAGCGTAGCTTCGGTAGCTACATCCTACGAGCAGTACTTC	CASSVASVATSYEQYF
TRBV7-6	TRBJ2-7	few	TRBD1	TGTGCCAGCAGCTTAGCAGGGACAGCTTTGAACGAGCAGTACTTC	CASSLAGTALNEQYF
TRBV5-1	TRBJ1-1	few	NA	TGCGCCAGCAGCCCTGGTCGGGTCCCTGAAGCTTTCTTT	CASSPGRVPEAFF
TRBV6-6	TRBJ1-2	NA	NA	TGTGCCAGCCGACCTGGCGGGGATGGCTATGGCTACACCTTC	CASRPGGDGYGYTF
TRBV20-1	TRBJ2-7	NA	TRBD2	TGCAGTGCTAGAGACCTCCAGCGGGGGAACTCTTACGAGCAGTACTTC	CSARDLQRGNSYEQYF
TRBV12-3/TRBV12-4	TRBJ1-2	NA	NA	TGTGCCAGCAGTTCGGGGCTTTGGGGCTACACCTTC	CASSSGLWGYTF
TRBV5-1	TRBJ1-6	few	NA	TGCGCCAGCAGCACCGGACCTGGACGTTCACCCCTCCACTTT	CASSTGPGRSPLHF
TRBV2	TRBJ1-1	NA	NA	TGTGCCAGCCAGGACAGTAACACTGAAGCTTTCTTT	CASQDSNTEAFF
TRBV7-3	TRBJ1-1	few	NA	TGTGCCAGCAGCTTAAGACCCCCGAACACTGAAGCTTTCTTT	CASSLRPPNTEAFF
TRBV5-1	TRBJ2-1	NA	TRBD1	TGCGCCAGCAGCCGTCCCACAGGGGAAAATGAGCAGTTCTTC	CASSRPTGENEQFF
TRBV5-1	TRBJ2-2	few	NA	TGCGCCAGCAGCTTGCCGTCGAACACCGGGGAGCTGTTTTTT	CASSLPSNTGELFF
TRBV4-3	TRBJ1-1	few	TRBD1	TGCGCCAGCAGCCAAGATGAACAGGGGGCGCGAGACACTGAAGCTTTCTTT	CASSQDEQGARDTEAFF
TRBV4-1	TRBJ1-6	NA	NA	TGCGCCAGCAGCCAAGATGAAGGTTTCTCCTATAATTCACCCCTCCACTTT	CASSQDEGFSYNSPLHF
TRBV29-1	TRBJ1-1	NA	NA	TGCAGCGTTGAGGTGTTCTATGGGAGTGAAGCTTTCTTT	CSVEVFYGSEAFF
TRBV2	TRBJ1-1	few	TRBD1	TGTGCCAGCCGGACAGGGGGCACTGAAGCTTTCTTT	CASRTGGTEAFF
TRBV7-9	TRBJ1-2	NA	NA	TGTGCCAGCAGCTTAGAGCGGAGGGGCTACACCTTC	CASSLERRGYTF
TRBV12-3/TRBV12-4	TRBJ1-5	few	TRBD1	TGTGCCAGCAGTCCTGGACAGGGCCAGGATCAGCCCCAGCATTTT	CASSPGQGQDQPQHF
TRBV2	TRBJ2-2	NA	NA	TGTGCCAGCAGGCTTAGACAGACGAACACCGGGGAGCTGTTTTTT	CASRLRQTNTGELFF
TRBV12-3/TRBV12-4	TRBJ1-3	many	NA	TGTGCCAGCAGTTTCGGACCTGGGGATAACACCATATATTTT	CASSFGPGDNTIYF
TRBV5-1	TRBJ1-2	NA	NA	TGCGCCAGCAGCTTGGAGGGCCTTGGCTACACCTTC	CASSLEGLGYTF
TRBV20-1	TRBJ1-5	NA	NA	TGCAGTGCTAGAGAGGGGGCCGGCAATCAGCCCCAGCATTTT	CSAREGAGNQPQHF
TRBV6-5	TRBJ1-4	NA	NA	TGTGCCAGCAGTTACTCGACAGGAGCAACTAATGAAAAACTGTTTTTT	CASSYSTGATNEKLFF
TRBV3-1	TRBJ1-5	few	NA	TGTGCCAGCAGCCAAGGGAGGGGGTTAAATCAGCCCCAGCATTTT	CASSQGRGLNQPQHF
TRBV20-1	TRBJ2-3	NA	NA	TGCAGTGCGCGGACTTCCAGTAGCACAGATACGCAGTATTTT	CSARTSSSTDTQYF
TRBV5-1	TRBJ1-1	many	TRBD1	TGCGCCAGCAGCTTGGGACGGCTGACAGGGGCTGAAGCTTTCTTT	CASSLGRLTGAEAFF
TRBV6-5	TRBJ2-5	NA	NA	TGTGCCAGCAGCGACGACAGGTTTCAAGAGACCCAGTACTTC	CASSDDRFQETQYF
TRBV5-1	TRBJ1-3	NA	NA	TGCGCCAGCAGCTTGGGAAGACTCCTGGGGGACACCATATATTTT	CASSLGRLLGDTIYF
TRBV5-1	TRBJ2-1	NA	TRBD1	TGCGCCAGCAGCTTGGAGGCAGGGGGCCTTTTCGATGAGCAGTTCTTC	CASSLEAGGLFDEQFF
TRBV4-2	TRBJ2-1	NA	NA	TGTGCCAGCAGCCAAGATTTGACCTCCTACAATGAGCAGTTCTTC	CASSQDLTSYNEQFF
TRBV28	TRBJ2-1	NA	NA	TGTGCCAGCAGTTTCTCCGGACAGAGCTACAATGAGCAGTTCTTC	CASSFSGQSYNEQFF
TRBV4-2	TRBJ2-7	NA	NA	TGTGCCAGCAGCCAACACCCGGGATACCTCTACGAGCAGTACTTC	CASSQHPGYLYEQYF
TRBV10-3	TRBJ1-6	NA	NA	TGTGCCATCAGTGAACGGAAGGACAATTCACCCCTCCACTTT	CAISERKDNSPLHF
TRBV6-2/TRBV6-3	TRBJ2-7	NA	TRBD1	TGTGCCAGCAGTTACTCGATCGAGGGGGCTAAGTTCTCCTACGAGCAGTACTTC	CASSYSIEGAKFSYEQYF
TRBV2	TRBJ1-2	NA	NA	TGTGCCAGCCCGCCTGGCTACACCTTC	CASPPGYTF
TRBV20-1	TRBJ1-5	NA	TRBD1	TGCAGTGCTCGGAAACAGGGGGCTGGTAATCAGCCCCAGCATTTT	CSARKQGAGNQPQHF
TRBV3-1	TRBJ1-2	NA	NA	TGTGCCAGCAGTCGAGGGGGGCATCGCTATGGCTACACCTTC	CASSRGGHRYGYTF
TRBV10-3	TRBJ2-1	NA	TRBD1	TGTGCCATCAACCAACAGGGGGTGAGCTCCTACAATGAGCAGTTCTTC	CAINQQGVSSYNEQFF
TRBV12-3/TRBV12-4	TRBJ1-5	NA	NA	TGTGCCAGCAGTTTAGGGACCGGACAGCCCCAGCATTTT	CASSLGTGQPQHF
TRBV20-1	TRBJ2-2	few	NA	TGCAGTGCTAGAGCCGATACCGGGGAGCTGTTTTTT	CSARADTGELFF
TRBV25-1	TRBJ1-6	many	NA	TGTGCCAGCAGTGCTCAGAATAATTCACCCCTCCACTTT	CASSAQNNSPLHF
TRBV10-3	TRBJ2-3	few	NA	TGTGCCATCAGTGGACAACAGCTCACAGATACGCAGTATTTT	CAISGQQLTDTQYF
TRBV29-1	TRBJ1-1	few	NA	TGCAGCGTTGCTGGGGGCAACACTGAAGCTTTCTTT	CSVAGGNTEAFF
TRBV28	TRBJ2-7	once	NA	TGTGCCAGCACTTCGGGACTCCGAGGCGAGCAGTACTTC	CASTSGLRGEQYF
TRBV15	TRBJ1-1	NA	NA	TGTGCCACCAGCAGTGACATGAACACTGAAGCTTTCTTT	CATSSDMNTEAFF
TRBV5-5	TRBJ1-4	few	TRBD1	TGTGCCAGCAGCACGACAGGGAATAATGAAAAACTGTTTTTT	CASSTTGNNEKLFF
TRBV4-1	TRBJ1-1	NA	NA	TGCGCCAGCAGCCAGCTGACAGGAAGCACTGAAGCTTTCTTT	CASSQLTGSTEAFF
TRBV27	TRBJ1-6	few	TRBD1	TGTGCCAGCTCCTGGAGGGGGCAAAATTCACCCCTCCACTTT	CASSWRGQNSPLHF
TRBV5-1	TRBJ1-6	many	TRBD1	TGCGCCAGCAGCGTCGGGACAGGGGTTTCACCCCTCCACTTT	CASSVGTGVSPLHF
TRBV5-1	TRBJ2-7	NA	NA	TGCGCCAGCAGCTTAACAACCTCTATGCCTTCCTACGAGCAGTACTTC	CASSLTTSMPSYEQYF